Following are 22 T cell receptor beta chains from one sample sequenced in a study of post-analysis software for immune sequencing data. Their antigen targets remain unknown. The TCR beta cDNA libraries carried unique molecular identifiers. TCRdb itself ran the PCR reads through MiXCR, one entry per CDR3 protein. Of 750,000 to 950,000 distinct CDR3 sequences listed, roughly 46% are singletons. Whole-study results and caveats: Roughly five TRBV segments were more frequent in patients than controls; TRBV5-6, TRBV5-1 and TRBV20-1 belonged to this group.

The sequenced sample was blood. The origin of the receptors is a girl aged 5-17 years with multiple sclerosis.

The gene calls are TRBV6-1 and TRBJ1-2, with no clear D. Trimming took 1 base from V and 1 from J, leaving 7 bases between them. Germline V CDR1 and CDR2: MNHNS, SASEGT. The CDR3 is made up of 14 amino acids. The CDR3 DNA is TGTGCCAGCAGTGAAGGAGCGGTTAACTATGGCTACACCTTC. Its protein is CASSEGAVNYGYTF.

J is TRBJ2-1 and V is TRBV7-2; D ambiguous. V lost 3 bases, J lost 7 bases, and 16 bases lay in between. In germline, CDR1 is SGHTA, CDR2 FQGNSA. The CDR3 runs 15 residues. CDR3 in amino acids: CASSFTTLIGNEQFF. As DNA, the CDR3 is TGTGCCAGCAGCTTTACCACCCTCATTGGGAATGAGCAGTTCTTC.

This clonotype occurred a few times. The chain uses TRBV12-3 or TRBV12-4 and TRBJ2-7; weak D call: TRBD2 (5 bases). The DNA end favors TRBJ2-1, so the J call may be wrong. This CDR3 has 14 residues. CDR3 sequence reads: CASSPVTGSWEQFF. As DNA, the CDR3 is TGTGCCAGCAGTCCCGTAACGGGGTCCTGGGAGCAGTTCTTC.

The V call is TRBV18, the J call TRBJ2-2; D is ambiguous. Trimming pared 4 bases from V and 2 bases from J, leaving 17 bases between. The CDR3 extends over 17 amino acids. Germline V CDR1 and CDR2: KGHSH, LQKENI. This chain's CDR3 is CASSLLERKGNTGELFF. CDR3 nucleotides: TGTGCCAGCTCACTATTAGAACGAAAGGGAAACACCGGGGAGCTGTTTTTT.

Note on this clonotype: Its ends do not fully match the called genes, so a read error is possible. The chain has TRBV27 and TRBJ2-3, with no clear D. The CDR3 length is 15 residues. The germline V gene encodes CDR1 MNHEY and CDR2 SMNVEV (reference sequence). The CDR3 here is CAGSSAARPADTQYF. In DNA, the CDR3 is TGTGCCGGCAGCTCGGCAGCTCGACCCGCAGATACGCAGTATTTT.

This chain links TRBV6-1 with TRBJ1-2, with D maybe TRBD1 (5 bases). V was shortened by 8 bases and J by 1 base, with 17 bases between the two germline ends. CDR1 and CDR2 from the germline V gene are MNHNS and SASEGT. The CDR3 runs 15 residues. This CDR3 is CASRTARGDNYGYTF. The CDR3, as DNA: TGTGCCAGCCGCACGGCGAGGGGAGATAACTATGGCTACACCTTC.

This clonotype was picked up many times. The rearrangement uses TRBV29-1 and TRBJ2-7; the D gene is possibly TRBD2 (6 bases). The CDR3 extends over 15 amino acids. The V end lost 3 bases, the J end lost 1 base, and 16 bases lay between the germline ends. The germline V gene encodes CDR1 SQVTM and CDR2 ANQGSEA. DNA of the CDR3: TGCAGCGTTGATCCTCCAGCGGAGGGGTCCTACGAGCAGTACTTC. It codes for CSVDPPAEGSYEQYF.

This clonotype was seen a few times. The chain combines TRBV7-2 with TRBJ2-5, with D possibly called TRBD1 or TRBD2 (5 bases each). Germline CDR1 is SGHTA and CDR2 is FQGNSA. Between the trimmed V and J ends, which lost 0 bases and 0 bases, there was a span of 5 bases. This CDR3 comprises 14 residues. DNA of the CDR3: TGTGCCAGCAGCTTAGCGGGACACCAAGAGACCCAGTACTTC. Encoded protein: CASSLAGHQETQYF.

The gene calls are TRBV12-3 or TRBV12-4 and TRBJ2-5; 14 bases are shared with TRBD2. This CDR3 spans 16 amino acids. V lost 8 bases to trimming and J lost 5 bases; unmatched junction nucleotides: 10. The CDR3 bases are TGTGCCAGCTTGGTGGGACTAGCGGGAGAACGGGAGACCCAGTACTTC. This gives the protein CASLVGLAGERETQYF.

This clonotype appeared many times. CDR3 amino acids: CASSLSQNTEAFF. DNA for the CDR3: TGTGCCAGCAGTTTATCGCAGAACACTGAAGCTTTCTTT. This sequence joins TRBV12-3 or TRBV12-4 and TRBJ1-1; the D is unclear. The V end was cut by 2 bases, the J end by 1 base, with 5 bases between. The length of the CDR3 is 13 residues.

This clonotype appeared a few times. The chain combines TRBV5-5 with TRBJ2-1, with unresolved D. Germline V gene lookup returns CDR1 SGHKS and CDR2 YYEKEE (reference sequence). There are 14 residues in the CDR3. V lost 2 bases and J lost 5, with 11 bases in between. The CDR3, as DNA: TGTGCCAGCAGCTTTACGATTCCGGACAATGAGCAGTTCTTC. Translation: CASSFTIPDNEQFF.

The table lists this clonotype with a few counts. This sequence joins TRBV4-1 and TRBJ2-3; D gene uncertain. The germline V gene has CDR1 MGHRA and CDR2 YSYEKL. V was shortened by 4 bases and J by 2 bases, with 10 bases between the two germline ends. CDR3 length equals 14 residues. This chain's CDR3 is CASSPDTYTDTQYF. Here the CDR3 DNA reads TGCGCCAGCAGCCCCGACACCTACACAGATACGCAGTATTTT.

In nucleotides, the CDR3 is TGCAGCGTTGAGGCCTCTGGGGCCAACGTCCTGACTTTC. As protein: CSVEASGANVLTF. V gene TRBV29-1 combines with J gene TRBJ2-6, with no clear D. V was shortened by 3 bases and J by 0 bases, with 3 bases between the two germline ends. The CDR3 has 13 residues. The germline V gene encodes CDR1 SQVTM and CDR2 ANQGSEA.

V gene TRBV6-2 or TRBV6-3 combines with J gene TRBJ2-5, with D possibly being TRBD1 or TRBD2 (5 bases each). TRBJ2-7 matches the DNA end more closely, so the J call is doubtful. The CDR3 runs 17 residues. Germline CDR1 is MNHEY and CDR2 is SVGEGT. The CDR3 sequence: CASTQGYRDPTLYEQYF. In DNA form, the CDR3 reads TGTGCCAGCACCCAGGGCTACCGGGACCCTACCTTATACGAGCAGTACTTC.

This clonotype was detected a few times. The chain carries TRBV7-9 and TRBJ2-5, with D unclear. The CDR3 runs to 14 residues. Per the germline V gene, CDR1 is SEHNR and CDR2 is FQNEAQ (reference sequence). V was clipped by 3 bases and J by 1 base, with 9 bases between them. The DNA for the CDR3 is TGTGCCAGCAGCTTCGCGTCCCCCCAAGAGACCCAGTACTTC. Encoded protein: CASSFASPQETQYF.

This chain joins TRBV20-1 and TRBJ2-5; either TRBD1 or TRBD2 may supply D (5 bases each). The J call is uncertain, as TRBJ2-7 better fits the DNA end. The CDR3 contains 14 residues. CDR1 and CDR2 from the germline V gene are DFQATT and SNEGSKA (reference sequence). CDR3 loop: CSAWTGTYAYEQYF. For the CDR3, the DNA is TGCAGTGCTTGGACCGGGACCTACGCCTACGAGCAGTACTTC.

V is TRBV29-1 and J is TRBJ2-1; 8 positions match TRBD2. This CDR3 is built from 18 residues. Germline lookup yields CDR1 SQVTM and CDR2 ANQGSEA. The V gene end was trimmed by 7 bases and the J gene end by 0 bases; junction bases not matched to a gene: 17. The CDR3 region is CSAGPWTSPTSSYNEQFF. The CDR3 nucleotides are TGCAGCGCCGGGCCCTGGACTAGCCCTACTAGCTCCTACAATGAGCAGTTCTTC.

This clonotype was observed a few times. The CDR3: CASSWGPYYEQYF. In DNA, the CDR3 is TGTGCCAGCTCCTGGGGCCCCTACTACGAGCAGTACTTC. This chain uses TRBV27 with TRBJ2-7, with a weak D call TRBD1 (5 bases). The V end lost 8 bases, the J end lost 3 bases, and 14 bases lay between the germline ends. This CDR3 region has 13 residues. CDR1 is MNHEY, CDR2 SMNVEV, per germline (reference sequence).

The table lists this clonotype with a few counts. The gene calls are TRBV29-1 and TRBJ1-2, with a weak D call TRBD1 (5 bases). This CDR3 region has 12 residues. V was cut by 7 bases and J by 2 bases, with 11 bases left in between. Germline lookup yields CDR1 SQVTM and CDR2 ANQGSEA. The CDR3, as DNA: TGCAGCGGGGGGGAAACCAACTATGGCTACACCTTC. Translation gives CSGGETNYGYTF. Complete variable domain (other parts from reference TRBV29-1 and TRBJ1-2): SAVISQKPSRDICQRGTSLTIQCQVDSQVTMMFWYRQQPGQSLTLIATANQGSEATYESGFVIDKFPISRPNLTFSTLTVSNMSPEDSSIYLCSGGETNYGYTFGSGTRLTVV.

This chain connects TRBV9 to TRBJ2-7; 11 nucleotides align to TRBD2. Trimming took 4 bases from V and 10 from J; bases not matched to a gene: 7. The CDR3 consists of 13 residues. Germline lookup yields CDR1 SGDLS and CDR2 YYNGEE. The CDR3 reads CASSMGTSGRQYF. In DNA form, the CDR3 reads TGTGCCAGCAGCATGGGGACTAGCGGACGACAGTACTTC.

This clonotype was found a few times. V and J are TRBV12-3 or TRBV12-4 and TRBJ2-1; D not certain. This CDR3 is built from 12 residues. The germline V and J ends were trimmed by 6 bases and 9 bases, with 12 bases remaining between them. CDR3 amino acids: CASSLQAIEQFF. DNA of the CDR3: TGTGCCAGCAGCCTCCAAGCGATTGAGCAGTTCTTC.

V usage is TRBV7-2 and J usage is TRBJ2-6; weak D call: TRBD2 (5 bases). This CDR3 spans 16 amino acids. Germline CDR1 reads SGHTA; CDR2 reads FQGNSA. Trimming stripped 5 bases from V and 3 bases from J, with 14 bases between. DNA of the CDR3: TGTGCCAGCAGCCCGAGAACTAGTCTTGGGGCCAACGTCCTGACTTTC. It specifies CASSPRTSLGANVLTF.